Below are 13 T cell receptor beta chains sequenced from a single sample in a study of metastatic and nonmetastatic thyroid tumors (TCRdb year 2020). The library was obtained by PCR. The data were produced on an Illumina HiSeq 4000. The public sequencing data were trimmed at Q25 with fastp and processed into clonotypes with MiXCR by TCRdb, which kept only in-frame beta chains. For this sample the table gives tens of thousands of clones, of which approximately 29% were detected only once. About 31% of the sample comes from the top ten. Before undergoing thyroid surgery, none of the patients had been given any kind of treatment. The material sequenced was blood. These receptors came from a female donor with papillary thyroid cancer or a benign thyroid nodule (not recorded which). Some clones in this sample may be carry-over from other donors' samples.

This clone occurred many times. V and J are TRBV5-4 and TRBJ2-6; D is possibly TRBD1 (5 bases). The germline V gene encodes CDR1 SGHNT and CDR2 YYREEE (reference sequence). The V end lost 0 bases, the J end lost 1 base, and 5 bases lay between the germline ends. The CDR3 length is 15 residues. CDR3 DNA sequence: TGTGCCAGCAGCTTGGAGGGGTCTGGGGCCAACGTCCTGACTTTC. This translates into CASSLEGSGANVLTF.

This clone was observed many times. This sequence joins TRBV5-6 and TRBJ1-1; no firm D call. This CDR3 contains 14 residues. The germline V gene encodes CDR1 SGHDT and CDR2 YYEEEE. V dropped 2 bases and J dropped 0 bases, with 8 bases sitting between them. The CDR3 DNA is TGTGCCAGCAGCTTCGGGCCACTGAACACTGAAGCTTTCTTT. It is translated as CASSFGPLNTEAFF.

This chain joins TRBV27 and TRBJ2-1; no reliable D call. The CDR3 has 14 amino acids. CDR1 is MNHEY, CDR2 SMNVEV, per germline (reference sequence). V gave up 6 bases and J gave up 0 bases, with 9 bases separating them. CDR3 in DNA: TGTGCCAGCAGATGGGCGAGCTCCTACAATGAGCAGTTCTTC. Its protein is CASRWASSYNEQFF.

This clone was observed many times. The chain carries TRBV20-1 and TRBJ1-5; 8 bases fit TRBD1. From germline, CDR1 is DFQATT and CDR2 SNEGSKA (reference sequence). The V gene end was trimmed by 6 bases and the J gene end by 7 bases; junction bases not matched to a gene: 11. This CDR3 is built from 14 residues. The CDR3 reads CSAYKPQGAQPQHF. The CDR3 DNA follows: TGCAGTGCCTACAAACCTCAGGGGGCCCAGCCCCAGCATTTT.

This clone was recorded at least ten times. The chain employs TRBV3-1 and TRBJ2-5, with D unclear. Germline-derived CDR1 and CDR2 are LGHDT and YNNKEL (reference sequence). The CDR3 sequence is 11 residues long. The V gene lost 7 bases and the J gene lost 3 bases, with 6 bases spanning the gap. The CDR3 is CASTIEETQYF. The CDR3 nucleotides read TGTGCCAGCACAATAGAAGAGACCCAGTACTTC.

The V and J genes are TRBV25-1 and TRBJ2-2; tentative D call: TRBD1 (6 bases). From germline, CDR1 is MGHDK and CDR2 SYGVNS. The CDR3 is 14 amino acids. V lost 11 bases and J lost 2, with 15 bases in between. The CDR3 loop is CACGDRSNTGELFF. CDR3 nucleotides: TGTGCCTGCGGTGACAGGAGTAACACCGGGGAGCTGTTTTTT.

This clone occurred many times. The chain carries TRBV20-1 and TRBJ1-1, with D uncertain. Germline lookup yields CDR1 DFQATT and CDR2 SNEGSKA (reference sequence). V gave up 1 base and J gave up 5 bases, with 8 bases separating them. This CDR3 is 12 amino acids long. The CDR3, as DNA: TGCAGTGCTAGAGCAGCAGAGACTGAAGCTTTCTTT. Translating gives CSARAAETEAFF.

Of note for this clone: A read error may account for a junction end that differs from germline. This chain connects TRBV9 to TRBJ1-6; no reliable D call. Germline V gene sequence: CDR1 SGDLS, CDR2 YYNGEE. The length of the CDR3 is 12 residues. CDR3 residues: CASRAPNSPLHF. The CDR3 DNA reads as TGTGCCAGCAGAGCGCCTAATTCACCACTCCACTTT.

This clone was seen ten or more times. The junction departs from germline at one end; a sequencing error may be responsible. The rearrangement uses TRBV3-1 and TRBJ1-3; no clear D gene. Germline V lookup: CDR1 LGHDT, CDR2 YNNKEL (reference sequence). CDR3 size: 17 residues. The DNA for the CDR3 is TGTGCCAGCACCCAAAAAACCGGGGAAAGCTCTGGAAACACCATATATTTT. Amino acids: CASTQKTGESSGNTIYF.

With regard to this clone: The final CDR3 position lacks the conserved phenylalanine or tryptophan, pointing to a likely read error. The DNA is omitted, as the CDR3 cannot be located on it reliably, and the CDR3 follows TCRdb's listing. V gene TRBV6-5 combines with J gene TRBJ1-2. The germline gives CDR1 MNHEY, CDR2 SVGAGI. The CDR3 has 12 residues if both end residues are counted. This chain's CDR3 is CASSSSSAYSTS.

The chain links TRBV5-1 to TRBJ1-4, with a tentative D call TRBD1 (5 bases). Trimming removed 5 bases from V and 0 bases from J, with 14 bases in between. The CDR3 has 16 amino acids. Germline values: CDR1 SGHRS, CDR2 YFSETQ. Written as DNA, the CDR3 is TGCGCCAGCAGGTCCGGGACGTTTGCAACTAATGAAAAACTGTTTTTT. This codes for CASRSGTFATNEKLFF. The full variable domain, in which reference TRBV5-1 and TRBJ1-4 provide the parts outside the CDR3, is KAGVTQTPRYLIKTRGQQVTLSCSPISGHRSVSWYQQTPGQGLQFLFEYFSETQRNKGNFPGRFSGRQFSNSRSEMNVSTLELGDSALYLCASRSGTFATNEKLFFGSGTQLSVL.

This clone was counted many times. This chain uses TRBV7-9 with TRBJ2-1; D could derive from TRBD1 or TRBD2 (5 bases each). This CDR3 is 14 amino acids long. V lost 5 bases and J 6 bases, leaving 14 bases between the germline ends. Germline values: CDR1 SEHNR, CDR2 FQNEAQ (reference sequence). In DNA, the CDR3 is TGTGCCAGCAGCAATCTGTTGGGGACCAATGAGCAGTTCTTC. Its translation: CASSNLLGTNEQFF.

The sample holds many counts of this clone. This chain uses TRBV6-1 with TRBJ2-3; 8 bases are a match to TRBD1. This CDR3 is built from 16 residues. Germline-derived CDR1 and CDR2 are MNHNS and SASEGT. The V gene end was trimmed by 6 bases and the J gene end by 5 bases; junction bases not matched to a gene: 13. This CDR3 reads CASRPLGQGRRDTQYF. The CDR3, as DNA: TGTGCCAGCAGGCCACTAGGACAGGGAAGAAGAGATACGCAGTATTTT.